This T cell receptor (beta chain) was retrieved from a study of blood T cell repertoires in COVID-19. The CDR3 contains 13 residues. The V and J ends lost 4 bases and 5 bases respectively, with 10 bases between them. Germline V CDR1 and CDR2: KGHDR, SFDVKD. Some clones are missing from TCRdb's copy, which holds only in-frame ones; the method was immunoSEQ multiplex PCR. This repertoire shows about 240,000 clones, 85% to 90% found once; its top ten account for over 4%. The sequence was collected from a woman aged 25 to 39 who had recovered from COVID-19. Source material: PBMCs or T cells enriched from blood (not recorded which). The chain has TRBV24-1 and TRBJ1-1; a weak D match, TRBD1 (6 bases). CDR3: CATSDLRGTEAFF. CDR3 coding DNA: TGTGCCACCAGTGACCTCAGGGGTACTGAAGCTTTCTTT.